This TCR beta chain was captured by sequencing in a study of cytomegalovirus exposure and HLA in healthy donors. Broader study findings: Certain sequence variants were highly shared and formed a cluster, and this cluster was likely a sequencing artifact. A missense DCLRE1C variant was associated with V- and J-gene trimming of TCR beta chains in a later analysis, and an independent cohort replicated the association. It emerged from a later analysis that several of the most significant clusters appeared to be linked to common viral pathogens.

CDR3 length equals 20 residues. Losses at the gene ends were 3 bases for V and 2 bases for J; bases not matched to a gene: 14. CDR1 is MGHRA and CDR2 is YSYEKL in the germline V gene. In regard to this clone: As yet, its antigen is unknown.

Amplification used 60 Vbeta primers and 13 Jbeta primers. Clones were sequenced by immunoSEQ multiplex PCR, and TCRdb holds only the in-frame ones, with some missing. The sample carries 150,000 or so clones, 60% to 75% recorded once. The receptor's source is a man between 18 and 29 years old in good health and CMV-seronegative. The sample was PBMCs. The rearrangement uses TRBV4-1 and TRBJ2-7, with TRBD2 matching over 15 bases. The CDR3 is CASSHHPRTSGGGTAYEQYF. CDR3 sequence (DNA): TGCGCCAGCAGCCACCATCCTAGGACTAGCGGGGGGGGAACGGCCTACGAGCAGTACTTC.